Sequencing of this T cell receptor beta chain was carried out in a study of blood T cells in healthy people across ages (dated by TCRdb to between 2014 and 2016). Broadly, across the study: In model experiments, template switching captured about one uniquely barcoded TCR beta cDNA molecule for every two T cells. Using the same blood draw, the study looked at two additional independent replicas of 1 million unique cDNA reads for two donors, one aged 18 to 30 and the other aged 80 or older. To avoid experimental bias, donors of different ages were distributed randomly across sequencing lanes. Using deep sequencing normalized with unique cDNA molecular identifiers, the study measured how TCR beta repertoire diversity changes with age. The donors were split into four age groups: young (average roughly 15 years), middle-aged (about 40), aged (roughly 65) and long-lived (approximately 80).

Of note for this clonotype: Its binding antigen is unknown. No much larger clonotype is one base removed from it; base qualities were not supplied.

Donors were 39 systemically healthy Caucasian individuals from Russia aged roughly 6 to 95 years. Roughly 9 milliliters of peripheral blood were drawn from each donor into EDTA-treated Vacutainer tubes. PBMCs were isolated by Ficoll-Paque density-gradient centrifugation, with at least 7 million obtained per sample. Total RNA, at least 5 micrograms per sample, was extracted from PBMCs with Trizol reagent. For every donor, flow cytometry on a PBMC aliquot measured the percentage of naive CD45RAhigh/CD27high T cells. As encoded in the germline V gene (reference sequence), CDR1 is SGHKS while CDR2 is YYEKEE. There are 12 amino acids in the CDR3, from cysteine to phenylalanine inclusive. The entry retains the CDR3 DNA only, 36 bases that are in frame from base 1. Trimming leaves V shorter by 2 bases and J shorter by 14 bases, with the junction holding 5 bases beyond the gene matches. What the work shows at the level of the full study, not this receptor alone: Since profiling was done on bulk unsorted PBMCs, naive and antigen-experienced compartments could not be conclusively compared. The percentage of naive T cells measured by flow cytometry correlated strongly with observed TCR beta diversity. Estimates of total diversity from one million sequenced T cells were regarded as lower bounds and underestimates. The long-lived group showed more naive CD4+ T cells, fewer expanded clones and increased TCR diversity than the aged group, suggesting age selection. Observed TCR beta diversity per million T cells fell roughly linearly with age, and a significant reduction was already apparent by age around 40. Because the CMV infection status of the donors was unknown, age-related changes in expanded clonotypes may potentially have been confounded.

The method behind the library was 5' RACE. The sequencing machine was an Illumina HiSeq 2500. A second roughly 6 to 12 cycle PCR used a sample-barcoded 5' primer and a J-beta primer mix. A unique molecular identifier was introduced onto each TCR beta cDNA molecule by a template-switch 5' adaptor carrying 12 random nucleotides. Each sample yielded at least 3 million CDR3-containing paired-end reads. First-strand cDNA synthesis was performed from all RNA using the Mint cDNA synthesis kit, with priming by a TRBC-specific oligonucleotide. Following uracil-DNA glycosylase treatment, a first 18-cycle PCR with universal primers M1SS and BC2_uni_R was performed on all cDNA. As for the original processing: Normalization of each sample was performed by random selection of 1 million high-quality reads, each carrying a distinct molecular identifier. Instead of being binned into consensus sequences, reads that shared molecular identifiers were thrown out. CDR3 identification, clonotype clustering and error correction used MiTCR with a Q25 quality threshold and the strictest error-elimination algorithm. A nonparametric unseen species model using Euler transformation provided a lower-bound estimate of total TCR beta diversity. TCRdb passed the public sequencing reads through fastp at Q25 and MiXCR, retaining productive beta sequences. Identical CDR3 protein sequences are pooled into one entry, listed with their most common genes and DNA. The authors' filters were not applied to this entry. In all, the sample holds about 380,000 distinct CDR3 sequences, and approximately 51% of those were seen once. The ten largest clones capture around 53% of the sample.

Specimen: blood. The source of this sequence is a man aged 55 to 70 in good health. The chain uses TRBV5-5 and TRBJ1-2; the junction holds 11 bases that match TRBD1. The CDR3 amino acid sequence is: CASSLGQGAQTF. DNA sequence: TGTGCCAGCAGCTTAGGACAGGGGGCGCAGACCTTC.